The 2 T cell receptor beta chains below all came from one sample that was sequenced in a study of early T cells in non-severe SARS-CoV-2 infection. TCRdb recomputed calls from the 5' RACE reads with MiXCR, one row per CDR3 protein. The sample includes around 30,000 distinct CDR3 sequences, roughly 5.7% of them seen just once. The sample comprised whole blood. These receptors were obtained from an adult who was a healthcare worker with PCR-confirmed SARS-CoV-2 infection or an uninfected control (not recorded which).

This clonotype was detected a few times. Written as DNA, the CDR3 is TGTGCCAGCAGCAAGGGGTACCCCTCGGGGGAGCAGTACTTC. Its protein is CASSKGYPSGEQYF. V gene TRBV6-6 combines with J gene TRBJ2-7, with D perhaps assigned TRBD1 or TRBD2 (5 bases each). Germline V CDR1 and CDR2: MNHNY, SVGAGI (reference sequence). The germline V and J ends were trimmed by 6 bases and 7 bases, with 19 bases remaining between them. CDR3 length: 14 residues.

The chain combines TRBV15 with TRBJ1-1, with no clear D. Germline loops: CDR1 LNHNV, CDR2 YYDKDF (reference sequence). CDR3 size: 13 residues. Trimming stripped 0 bases from V and 6 bases from J, with 8 bases between. Here the CDR3 reads CATSRDQWPEAFF. In DNA, the CDR3 is TGTGCCACCAGCAGAGATCAATGGCCTGAAGCTTTCTTT.